This T cell receptor beta chain was sequenced for a study of shared clonotypes between healthy human individuals. Findings and limits, study-wide: Against clonotypes common to all four donors, non-shared ones had lower generation probabilities.

Germline CDR1 MGHRA, CDR2 YSYEKL. V dropped 3 bases and J dropped 6; count of bases not matched to a gene: 10. The length of the CDR3 is 16 residues. Comments on this clone: Its specificity is unknown.

Naive CD8 cells comprised CD45RO-negative, CCR7-positively selected cells, excluding terminally differentiated effector memory CD45RA+ cells. The assay was carried out at the deep level. Sequenced by immunoSEQ multiplex PCR; TCRdb stores in-frame clones only, minus some. Of approximately 1.9 million clones listed, 80% to 95% are singletons. Source material: naive CD8+ T cells from PBMCs. The TCR comes from a young man in good health. Some clones in this sample may be carry-over from other donors' samples. V gene TRBV4-1 combines with J gene TRBJ2-1; 8 nucleotides agree with TRBD1. The CDR3: CASSHGRTGMGNEQFF. The CDR3 region has the DNA TGCGCCAGCAGCCATGGTCGGACAGGGATGGGCAATGAGCAGTTCTTC.